One and the same sample provided the 20 T cell receptor beta chains below, sequenced in a study of T cells in localized non-small cell lung cancer. Clones were sequenced by immunoSEQ multiplex PCR, and TCRdb holds only the in-frame ones, with some missing. This repertoire shows over 65,000 clones, approximately 84% found once; its top ten account for approximately 1.2%. The sequences come from peripheral blood, collected before any cancer treatment. The receptors here all came from a female donor aged 60 or older with stage I lung adenocarcinoma.

The rearrangement uses TRBV7-2 and TRBJ2-7; 9 nucleotides line up with TRBD1. CDR1 SGHTA and CDR2 FQGNSA come from the germline V gene. Unmatched junction bases numbered 10, after V lost 6 bases and J lost 4 bases. The CDR3 totals 15 residues. The CDR3 bases are TGTGCCAGCAGTTCACAGGGGGCGGCTTGGTACGAGCAGTACTTC. Residues: CASSSQGAAWYEQYF.

The V and J genes are TRBV11-2 and TRBJ2-3; unclear D gene. Germline V gives CDR1 SGHAT, CDR2 FQNNGV. Trimming stripped 0 bases from V and 7 bases from J, with 11 bases between. This CDR3 has 14 amino acids. CDR3 nucleotide sequence: TGTGCCAGCAGCTTAGAGATCAATAGTAATACGCAGTATTTT. This encodes CASSLEINSNTQYF. The complete variable domain, with remaining parts taken from reference TRBV11-2 and TRBJ2-3, reads EAGVAQSPRYKIIEKRQSVAFWCNPISGHATLYWYQQILGQGPKLLIQFQNNGVVDDSQLPKDRFSAERLKGVDSTLKIQPAKLEDSAVYLCASSLEINSNTQYFGPGTRLTVL.

The V call is TRBV10-3, the J call TRBJ2-7; 10 bases agree with TRBD2. Trimming took 3 bases from V and 2 from J; bases not matched to a gene: 4. CDR3 length: 15 amino acids. The germline V gene has CDR1 ENHRY and CDR2 SYGVKD. CDR3 protein: CAISDSGRGTYEQYF. In DNA, the CDR3 is TGTGCCATCAGTGACAGCGGGAGGGGGACCTACGAGCAGTACTTC.

The chain combines TRBV2 with TRBJ1-1; D is unclear. The CDR3 is 14 amino acids. Germline CDR1 SNHLY, CDR2 FYNNEI. V lost 5 bases, J lost 1 base, and 11 bases lay in between. In DNA, the CDR3 is TGTGCCAGCAGTATGCGGGTACAGAACACTGAAGCTTTCTTT. Amino acid sequence: CASSMRVQNTEAFF.

The chain couples TRBV19 to TRBJ1-1, with TRBD1 as a possible D gene (6 bases). The ends were cut back, 5 bases at V and 3 bases at J, with 10 bases in the middle. The germline CDR1 and CDR2 sequences are LNHDA and SQIVND (reference sequence). The CDR3 has 13 amino acids. Written as DNA, the CDR3 is TGTGCCAGTAGTGACAGGACTTACACTGAAGCTTTCTTT. Its protein product is CASSDRTYTEAFF.

V gene TRBV7-8 combines with J gene TRBJ2-1, with D unresolved. Germline CDR1 reads SGHVS; CDR2 reads FQNEAQ. The CDR3 contains 15 residues. V dropped 0 bases and J dropped 0 bases, with 6 bases sitting between them. The CDR3 loop is CASSLAESSYNEQFF. CDR3 nucleotide sequence: TGTGCCAGCAGCTTAGCGGAGAGCTCCTACAATGAGCAGTTCTTC.

The chain has TRBV7-2 and TRBJ2-1, with TRBD2 identical over 12 bases. CDR3 length: 17 residues. V lost 5 bases, J lost 7 bases, and 12 bases stayed unmatched. The germline V gene has CDR1 SGHTA and CDR2 FQGNSA. This CDR3 is CASSATLAGGERNEQFF. The DNA of the CDR3 is TGTGCCAGCAGCGCTACGCTAGCGGGGGGGGAAAGAAATGAGCAGTTCTTC.

This clone was picked up one time. The chain links TRBV2 to TRBJ1-1; D gene uncertain. The CDR3 totals 13 residues. V was trimmed by 7 bases and J by 1 base, leaving 10 bases between them. Per germline, CDR1 SNHLY and CDR2 FYNNEI. The chain's CDR3 is CASTPDTNTEAFF. In DNA, the CDR3 is TGTGCCAGCACCCCCGACACGAACACTGAAGCTTTCTTT.

The rearrangement uses TRBV29-1 and TRBJ2-5, with D unclear. Looked up from germline, CDR1 is SQVTM and CDR2 is ANQGSEA. CDR3 size: 13 residues. Trimming cost V 2 bases and J 0 bases, with 7 bases left between them. CDR3 DNA sequence: TGCAGCGTTGAACCGACCGACCAAGAGACCCAGTACTTC. This translates into CSVEPTDQETQYF.

The count of this clone is one. The V and J genes are TRBV5-8 and TRBJ1-2, with TRBD1 identical over 8 bases. Unmatched junction bases numbered 13, after V lost 7 bases and J lost 8 bases. The CDR3 is 14 amino acids. The germline gives CDR1 SGHTS, CDR2 YDEGEE. CDR3 loop: CASGTGTGFWGYTF. As DNA, the CDR3 is TGTGCCAGCGGGACCGGGACAGGATTTTGGGGCTACACCTTC.

This chain links TRBV5-1 with TRBJ2-3, with D uncertain. The CDR3 is made up of 14 amino acids. Trimming shortened V by 6 bases and J by 0 bases, and 11 bases separated the two germline ends. CDR1 SGHRS and CDR2 YFSETQ come from the germline V gene. The CDR3 nucleotides read TGCGCCAGCATTGGATCGACTAGCACAGATACGCAGTATTTT. Amino acid sequence: CASIGSTSTDTQYF.

The V and J genes are TRBV28 and TRBJ1-5; D perhaps matches TRBD1 (5 bases). CDR1 MDHEN and CDR2 SYDVKM come from the germline V gene. V lost 7 bases and J lost 1, with 14 bases in between. The CDR3 has 15 amino acids. The CDR3 sequence is CASTLQGTSNQPQHF. For the CDR3, the DNA is TGTGCCAGCACCCTGCAGGGCACGAGCAATCAGCCCCAGCATTTT. Full variable domain (outside the CDR3, taken from reference TRBV28 and TRBJ1-5): DVKVTQSSRYLVKRTGEKVFLECVQDMDHENMFWYRQDPGLGLRLIYFSYDVKMKEKGDIPEGYSVSREKKERFSLILESASTNQTSMYLCASTLQGTSNQPQHFGDGTRLSIL.

The chain carries TRBV6-5 and TRBJ2-2, with D uncertain. This CDR3 comprises 13 residues. The germline CDR1 and CDR2 sequences are MNHEY and SVGAGI. The ends were cut back, 0 bases at V and 2 bases at J, with 1 base in the middle. CDR3 nucleotides: TGTGCCAGCAGTTACTCAAACACCGGGGAGCTGTTTTTT. Encoded protein: CASSYSNTGELFF.

The rearrangement uses TRBV18 and TRBJ1-2; a weak D match, TRBD1 (5 bases). Germline CDR1 and CDR2: KGHSH and LQKENI. The CDR3 runs 14 residues. Trimming cost V 1 base and J 6 bases, with 12 bases left between them. CDR3 sequence (DNA): TGTGCCAGCTCACCACAGGGGACGAGGAATGGCTACACCTTC. This encodes CASSPQGTRNGYTF.

This clone was counted once. V is TRBV5-6 and J is TRBJ2-2, with D unresolved. This CDR3 is 14 amino acids long. Germline-derived CDR1 and CDR2 are SGHDT and YYEEEE. V lost 0 bases and J lost 4, with 7 bases in between. The DNA of the CDR3 is TGTGCCAGCAGCTTGGCTACAAGCACCGGGGAGCTGTTTTTT. As protein: CASSLATSTGELFF.

The chain employs TRBV7-8 and TRBJ1-1; tentative D call: TRBD1 (5 bases). V lost 6 bases and J lost 1, with 24 bases in between. In germline, CDR1 is SGHVS, CDR2 FQNEAQ. The CDR3 has 18 residues. CDR3 residues: CASSPHRWQGLTNTEAFF. DNA of the CDR3: TGTGCCAGCAGTCCGCATCGGTGGCAGGGTTTGACGAACACTGAAGCTTTCTTT. Supplemented by reference TRBV7-8 and TRBJ1-1, the full variable domain reads GAGVSQSPRYKVAKRGQDVALRCDPISGHVSLFWYQQALGQGPEFLTYFQNEAQLDKSGLPSDRFFAERPEGSVSTLKIQRTQQEDSAVYLCASSPHRWQGLTNTEAFFGQGTRLTVV.

V usage is TRBV2 and J usage is TRBJ2-5; D remains unclear. The CDR3 has 13 amino acids. V was shortened by 1 base and J by 2 bases, with 5 bases between the two germline ends. Germline V CDR1 and CDR2: SNHLY, FYNNEI. Here the CDR3 DNA reads TGTGCCAGCAGTGAAGTTAGACAAGAGACCCAGTACTTC. Translation: CASSEVRQETQYF.

V gene TRBV6-1 combines with J gene TRBJ1-5; D gene unclear. Trimming shortened V by 7 bases and J by 0 bases, and 4 bases separated the two germline ends. In germline, CDR1 is MNHNS, CDR2 SASEGT. The CDR3 spans 12 residues. DNA of the CDR3: TGTGCCAGCACTGATAGCAATCAGCCCCAGCATTTT. Protein sequence: CASTDSNQPQHF.

The V gene is TRBV5-4, the J gene TRBJ1-1; D not resolved. The CDR3 consists of 16 residues. Trimming shortened V by 4 bases and J by 0 bases, and 16 bases separated the two germline ends. Germline lookup yields CDR1 SGHNT and CDR2 YYREEE (reference sequence). CDR3 sequence (DNA): TGTGCCAGCAGCCCGACGGACGGCAGATTGAACACTGAAGCTTTCTTT. Amino acid sequence: CASSPTDGRLNTEAFF.

The V and J genes are TRBV11-1 and TRBJ2-7, with 10 bases matching TRBD2. V lost 3 bases, J lost 3 bases, and 5 bases stayed unmatched. CDR1 is SGHAT and CDR2 is FQDESV in the germline V gene (reference sequence). This CDR3 is built from 15 residues. In DNA form, the CDR3 reads TGTGCCAGCAGCTTGCGGACTAGCGGCCTCTACGAGCAGTACTTC. It specifies CASSLRTSGLYEQYF.